The present entry profiles one T cell receptor beta chain with its context. No antigen is known for it. The data were taken from a study of T-cell reconstitution after alpha-beta-depleted transplantation in children. The study, taken as a whole, reports: Several hundred expanded graft clones reportedly supplied alpha-beta T cells about two months after transplant. Recipient T cells and thymic progenitors that survived were the source of the high TCRbeta diversity seen at day 60 in some patients. The main origin of T-cell counts and diversity one year after transplant was newly produced T cells.

The CDR3 runs to 16 residues. V was pared by 3 bases and J by 3 bases, with 6 bases of the junction left unmatched. Germline values: CDR1 MDHEN, CDR2 SYDVKM. Preparation of the TCRbeta library involved a method that used unique molecular identifiers. TCRdb reanalysed the PCR reads using MiXCR and keeps one entry per CDR3 protein. Of over 450,000 distinct CDR3 sequences listed, roughly a tenth were seen once; the top ten hold 2%. This TCR was recovered from a child aged 2 to 10 with inherited bone marrow failure, due to receive a stem cell transplant. This sequence joins TRBV28 and TRBJ2-1; 9 bases map to TRBD2. The source was PBMCs, collected before TCRalphabeta/CD19-depleted stem cell transplant. The CDR3 nucleotides read TGTGCCAGCAGTTTTACGGCTAGCGGGAACTACAATGAGCAGTTCTTC. Encoded protein: CASSFTASGNYNEQFF.